This T cell receptor beta chain was captured by sequencing in a study of CD8 T cells in ankylosing spondylitis. From the 5' RACE reads, TCRdb called clonotypes with MiXCR, one entry per CDR3 protein. The sample contains roughly 260,000 distinct CDR3 sequences, about 19% of which appear only once. There are 13 residues in the CDR3. Trimming removed 8 bases at V and 8 bases at J, with 18 bases between. Germline CDR1 reads ENHRY; CDR2 reads SYGVKD. The receptor's source is a male donor with ankylosing spondylitis or in good health (not recorded which). Sequences were obtained from blood, either unsorted or a sorted T cell fraction (not recorded which). The chain recombines TRBV10-3 with TRBJ1-2, with D maybe TRBD1 (6 bases). The CDR3 nucleotides read TGTGCCATCTGGTCTACAGGGTTATTCGGCTACACCTTC. Translation gives CAIWSTGLFGYTF.